The table lists the clone carrying this T cell receptor beta chain with many counts. Regarding time point: pre-sensitization, week 0. Indicated treatment: therapeutic diphenylcyclopropenone sensitization with weekly scalp DPC. Patch tests were applied only after blood draws. This specimen belongs to a study of human T cells and chemical hapten exposure. The wider study: Skin on the upper inner arm, around 2 cm by around 2 cm in size, was sensitized with 2% DPC. Enrolled patients were predominantly female and had alopecia areata, totalis or universalis.

Attachment of unique molecular identifiers to individual cDNA molecules was performed in the library. TCRdb itself ran the RACE reads through MiXCR, one entry per CDR3 protein. Of tens of thousands of distinct CDR3 sequences listed, roughly a tenth are singletons. The material sequenced was whole blood, taken in connection with sensitization to the hapten diphenylcyclopropenone (DPC). The clonotype originates from a middle-aged man with alopecia areata. Some clones in this sample may be carry-over from other donors' samples.

The CDR3 sequence is CAWRPTGGRDQPQHF. The CDR3 bases are TGTGCCTGGAGACCTACAGGGGGCAGGGATCAGCCCCAGCATTTT. J is TRBJ1-5 and V is TRBV30; 9 bases fit TRBD1. The CDR3 length is 15 residues. The V and J ends lost 3 bases and 5 bases, in that order; junction bases with no gene match: 8. Germline V gene data show CDR1 as GTSNPN and CDR2 as SVGIG (reference sequence).